This T cell receptor beta chain came from a study of blood T cell repertoires in COVID-19. V lost 3 bases and J lost 4, with 14 bases in between. CDR1 SGHNT and CDR2 YYREEE come from the germline V gene (reference sequence). The CDR3 covers 14 residues. Clones were sequenced by immunoSEQ multiplex PCR, and TCRdb holds only the in-frame ones, with some missing. The data contain roughly 350,000 clones, approximately 87% of them singletons. The sequence was collected from a woman in her twenties or thirties with COVID-19, enrolled during active disease. The sequencing sample was made of peripheral blood. The rearrangement uses TRBV5-4 and TRBJ2-7; D perhaps matches TRBD2 (5 bases). The DNA of the CDR3 is TGTGCCAGCAGCTCCGCCGGGAACTGGTACGAGCAGTACTTC. This codes for CASSSAGNWYEQYF.